This TCR beta chain was sequenced in a study of graft-versus-host responses after intestinal transplantation. On the study more broadly: Anti-thymocyte globulin induction was given to all recipients, followed by tacrolimus and steroids for 3 to 4 years. Whole-study results and caveats: In recipient marrow, GvH clones were found, and some appeared first in ileum or blood.

Trimming took off 4 bases at V and 3 bases at J, with 16 bases between the two ends. The CDR3 consists of 14 residues. Germline V gene lookup returns CDR1 GTSNPN and CDR2 SVGIG (reference sequence). Marrow after transplant was taken from the posterior iliac crest or another site. As for this clone: Its antigen is unknown.

Profiled with immunoSEQ multiplex PCR; TCRdb holds only in-frame clones, not every one. The data hold some 70,000 clones, with 80% to 95% observed a single time. Specimen: bone marrow, collected 734 days after intestinal transplantation. This chain connects TRBV30 to TRBJ2-7; D may correspond to TRBD1 or TRBD2 (5 bases each). This receptor was taken from a human patient who received an intestinal transplant, so some T cells may come from the graft donor. CDR3 loop: CAWTFPGRIYEQYF. In DNA form, the CDR3 reads TGTGCCTGGACTTTCCCGGGACGAATCTACGAGCAGTACTTC.